This TCR beta chain was profiled in a study of blood T cell repertoires in COVID-19. Across the whole study: The origin of the acute and convalescent COVID-19 samples was the United States, Italy and Spain. PBMCs, B-cell-depleted T cells, or T cells were the source of the cDNA or gDNA that made up the material.

Original data processing: The authors estimated nucleated cell counts from reference gene primer amplification. Using immunoSEQ multiplex PCR, the repertoire was profiled, and TCRdb retains in-frame clones only, with some absent. The V and J calls and clone size come from that table; D and trimming were worked out from the DNA. The sample gives approximately 300,000 clones, about nine tenths of which show up once; 1% is in the top ten. Deletions cut 5 bases from V and 4 bases from J, with 16 bases between. The length of the CDR3 is 15 residues. The V gene's germline CDR1 is SGHRS and CDR2 YFSETQ. Sequences were obtained from peripheral blood. The chain combines TRBV5-1 with TRBJ2-1, with D perhaps matching TRBD2 (5 bases). This sequence originates from a man aged 50 to 59 with active or convalescent COVID-19. As DNA, the CDR3 is TGCGCCAGCAGGTGGGAGCCAGGAACTTACAATGAGCAGTTCTTC. It encodes CASRWEPGTYNEQFF.